This T cell receptor beta chain was sequenced in a study of T cell changes during pregnancy in multiple sclerosis. TCRdb's copy holds only in-frame clones and misses some; the assay was immunoSEQ multiplex PCR. The sample shows 80,000 to 130,000 clones, about 94% of them seen only once. Germline CDR1 is MNHEY and CDR2 is SMNVEV (reference sequence). Germline trimming cut 6 bases from V and 4 bases from J; bases unmatched to any gene: 12. The CDR3 contains 16 residues. The rearrangement uses TRBV27 and TRBJ2-7, with TRBD1 matching over 10 bases. This clonotype was sampled from a female donor with multiple sclerosis, enrolled in a pregnancy study. The sequencing used peripheral blood, collected before pregnancy. Here the CDR3 reads CASRRGTGEGPYEQYF. CDR3 in DNA: TGTGCCAGCAGGCGGGGGACAGGGGAGGGCCCTTACGAGCAGTACTTC.